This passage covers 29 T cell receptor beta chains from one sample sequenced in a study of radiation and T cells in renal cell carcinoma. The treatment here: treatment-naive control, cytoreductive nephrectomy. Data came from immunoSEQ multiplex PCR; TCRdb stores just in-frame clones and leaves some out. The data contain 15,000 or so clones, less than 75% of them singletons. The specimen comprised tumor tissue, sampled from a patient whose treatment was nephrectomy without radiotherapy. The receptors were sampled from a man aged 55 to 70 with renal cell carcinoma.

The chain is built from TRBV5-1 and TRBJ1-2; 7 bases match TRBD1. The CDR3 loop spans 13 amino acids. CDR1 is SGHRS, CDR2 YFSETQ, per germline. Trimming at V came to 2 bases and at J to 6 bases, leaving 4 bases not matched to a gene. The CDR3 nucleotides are TGCGCCAGCAGCTTCCCACAGGGGAATGGCTACACCTTC. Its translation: CASSFPQGNGYTF.

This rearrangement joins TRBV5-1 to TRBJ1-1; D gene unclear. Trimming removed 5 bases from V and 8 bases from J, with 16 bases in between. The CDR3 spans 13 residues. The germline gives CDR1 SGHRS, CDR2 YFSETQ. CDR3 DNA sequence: TGCGCCAGCAGTTTAAGGGAGGGAAGGGAAGCTTTCTTT. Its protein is CASSLREGREAFF.

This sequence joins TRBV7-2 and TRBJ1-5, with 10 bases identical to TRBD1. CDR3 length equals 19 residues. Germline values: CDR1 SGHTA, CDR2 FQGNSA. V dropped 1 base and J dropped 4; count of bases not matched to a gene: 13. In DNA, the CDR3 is TGTGCCAGCAGCTTAGGTTGGACAGGGGGTTCCTGGGCAAATCAGCCCCAGCATTTT. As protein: CASSLGWTGGSWANQPQHF.

The CDR3 DNA follows: TGTGCCAGTAGTATCGGGGTTCCCACAGATACGCAGTATTTT. Translated: CASSIGVPTDTQYF. This chain joins TRBV19 and TRBJ2-3, with D perhaps TRBD2 (5 bases). With 3 bases removed from V and 2 bases from J, the gap between germline ends came to 9 bases. CDR3 size: 14 residues. Germline-derived CDR1 and CDR2 are LNHDA and SQIVND (reference sequence).

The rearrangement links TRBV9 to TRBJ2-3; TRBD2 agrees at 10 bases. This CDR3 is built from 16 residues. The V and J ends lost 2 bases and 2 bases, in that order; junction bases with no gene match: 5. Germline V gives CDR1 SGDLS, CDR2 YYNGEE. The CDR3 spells CASSVVAGGNTDTQYF. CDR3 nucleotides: TGTGCCAGCAGCGTTGTAGCGGGGGGAAACACAGATACGCAGTATTTT.

The CDR3 here is CASRGGTGGQDGYTF. The CDR3 nucleotides are TGTGCCAGCAGAGGCGGGACAGGGGGCCAGGATGGCTACACCTTC. The chain uses TRBV6-5 and TRBJ1-2; TRBD1 aligns across 12 bases. The germline gives CDR1 MNHEY, CDR2 SVGAGI. The CDR3 is made up of 15 amino acids. V dropped 6 bases and J dropped 6; count of bases not matched to a gene: 8.

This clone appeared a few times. The CDR3 nucleotides are TGTGCCAGTAGTATGATGAAAGGGCCCCAGCATTTT. Its protein is CASSMMKGPQHF. The gene calls are TRBV19 and TRBJ1-5; no reliable D call. Germline values: CDR1 LNHDA, CDR2 SQIVND (reference sequence). V was clipped by 3 bases and J by 9 bases, with 9 bases between them. This CDR3 is 12 amino acids long.

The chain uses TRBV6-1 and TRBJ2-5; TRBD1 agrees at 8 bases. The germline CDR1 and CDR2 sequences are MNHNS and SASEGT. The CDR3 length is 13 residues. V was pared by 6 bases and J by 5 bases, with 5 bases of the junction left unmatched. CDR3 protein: CASSSGGWETQYF. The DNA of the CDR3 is TGTGCCAGCAGCTCAGGGGGCTGGGAGACCCAGTACTTC.

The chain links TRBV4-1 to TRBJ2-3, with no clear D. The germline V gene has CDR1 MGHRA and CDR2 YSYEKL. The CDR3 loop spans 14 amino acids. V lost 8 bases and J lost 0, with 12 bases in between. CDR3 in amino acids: CASVRAPSTDTQYF. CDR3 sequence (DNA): TGCGCCAGCGTAAGGGCACCTAGCACAGATACGCAGTATTTT.

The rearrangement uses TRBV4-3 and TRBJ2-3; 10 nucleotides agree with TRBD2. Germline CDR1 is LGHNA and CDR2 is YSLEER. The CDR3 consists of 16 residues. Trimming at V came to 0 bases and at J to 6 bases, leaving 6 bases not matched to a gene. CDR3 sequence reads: CASSQDPSGSQDTQYF. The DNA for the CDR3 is TGCGCCAGCAGCCAAGACCCTAGCGGGAGTCAGGATACGCAGTATTTT.

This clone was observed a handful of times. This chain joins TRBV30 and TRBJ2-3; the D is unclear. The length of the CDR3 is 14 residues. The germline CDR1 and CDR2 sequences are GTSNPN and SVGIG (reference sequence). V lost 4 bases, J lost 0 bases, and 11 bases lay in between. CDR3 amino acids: CAWNMRLSTDTQYF. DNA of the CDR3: TGTGCCTGGAACATGCGGCTAAGCACAGATACGCAGTATTTT.

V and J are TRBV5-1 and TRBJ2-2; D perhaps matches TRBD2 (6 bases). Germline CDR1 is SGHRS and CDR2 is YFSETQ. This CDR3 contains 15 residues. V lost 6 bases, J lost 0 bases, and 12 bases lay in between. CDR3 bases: TGCGCCAGCAATAAGGGACTCTCGAACACCGGGGAGCTGTTTTTT. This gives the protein CASNKGLSNTGELFF.

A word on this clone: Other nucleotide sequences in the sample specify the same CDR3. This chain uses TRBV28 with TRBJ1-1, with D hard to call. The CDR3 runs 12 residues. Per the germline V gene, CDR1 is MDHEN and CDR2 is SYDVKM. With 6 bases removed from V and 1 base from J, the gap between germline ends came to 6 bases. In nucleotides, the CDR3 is TGTGCCAGCAGCCGGGGGAACACTGAAGCTTTCTTT. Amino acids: CASSRGNTEAFF. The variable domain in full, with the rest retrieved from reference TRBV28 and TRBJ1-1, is DVKVTQSSRYLVKRTGEKVFLECVQDMDHENMFWYRQDPGLGLRLIYFSYDVKMKEKGDIPEGYSVSREKKERFSLILESASTNQTSMYLCASSRGNTEAFFGQGTRLTVV.

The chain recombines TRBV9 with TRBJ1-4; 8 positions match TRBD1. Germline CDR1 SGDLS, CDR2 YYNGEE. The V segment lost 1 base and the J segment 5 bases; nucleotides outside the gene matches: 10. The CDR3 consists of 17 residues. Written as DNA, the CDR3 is TGTGCCAGCAGCGTACGAGACAGGGGTGGGGGAAATGAAAAACTGTTTTTT. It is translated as CASSVRDRGGGNEKLFF.

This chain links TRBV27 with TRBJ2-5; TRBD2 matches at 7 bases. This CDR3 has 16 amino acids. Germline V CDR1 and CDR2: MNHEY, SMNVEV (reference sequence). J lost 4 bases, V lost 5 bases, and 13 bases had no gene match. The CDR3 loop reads CASSKPRDGLGETQYF. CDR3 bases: TGTGCCAGCAGTAAGCCCCGGGACGGACTAGGAGAGACCCAGTACTTC.

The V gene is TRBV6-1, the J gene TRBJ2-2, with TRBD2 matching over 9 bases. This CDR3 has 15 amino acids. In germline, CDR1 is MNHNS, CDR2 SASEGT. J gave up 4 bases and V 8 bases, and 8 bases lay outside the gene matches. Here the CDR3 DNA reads TGTGCCAGCTCCCAGGGACTAGCCGGCACCGGGGAGCTGTTTTTT. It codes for CASSQGLAGTGELFF.

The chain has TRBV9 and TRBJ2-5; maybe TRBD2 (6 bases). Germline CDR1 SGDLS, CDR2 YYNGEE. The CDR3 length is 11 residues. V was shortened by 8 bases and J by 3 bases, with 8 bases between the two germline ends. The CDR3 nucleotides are TGTGCCAGGAGACTAGAAGAGACCCAGTACTTC. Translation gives CARRLEETQYF. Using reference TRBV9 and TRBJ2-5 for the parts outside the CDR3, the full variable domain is DSGVTQTPKHLITATGQRVTLRCSPRSGDLSVYWYQQSLDQGLQFLIQYYNGEERAKGNILERFSAQQFPDLHSELNLSSLELGDSALYFCARRLEETQYFGPGTRLLVL.

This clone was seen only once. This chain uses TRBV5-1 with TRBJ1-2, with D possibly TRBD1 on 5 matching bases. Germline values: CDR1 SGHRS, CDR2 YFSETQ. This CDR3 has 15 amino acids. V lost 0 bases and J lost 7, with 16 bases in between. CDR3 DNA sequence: TGCGCCAGCAGCTTGGACGCTACAGGATTTGGTGGCTACACCTTC. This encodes CASSLDATGFGGYTF. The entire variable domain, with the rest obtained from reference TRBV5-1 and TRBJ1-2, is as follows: KAGVTQTPRYLIKTRGQQVTLSCSPISGHRSVSWYQQTPGQGLQFLFEYFSETQRNKGNFPGRFSGRQFSNSRSEMNVSTLELGDSALYLCASSLDATGFGGYTFGSGTRLTVV.

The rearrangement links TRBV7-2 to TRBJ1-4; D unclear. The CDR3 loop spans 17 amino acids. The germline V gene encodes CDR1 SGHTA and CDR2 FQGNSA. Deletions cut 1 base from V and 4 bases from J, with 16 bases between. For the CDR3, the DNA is TGTGCCAGCAGCTTAGTGGCCGTGGGCAGCTATAATGAAAAACTGTTTTTT. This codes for CASSLVAVGSYNEKLFF.

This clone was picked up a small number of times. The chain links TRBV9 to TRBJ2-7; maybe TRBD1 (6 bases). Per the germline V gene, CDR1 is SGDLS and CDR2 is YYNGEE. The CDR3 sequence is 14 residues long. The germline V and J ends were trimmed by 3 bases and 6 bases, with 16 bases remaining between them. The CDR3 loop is CASSEGHSPGEQYF. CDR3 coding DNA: TGTGCCAGCAGCGAGGGACACTCTCCGGGCGAGCAGTACTTC. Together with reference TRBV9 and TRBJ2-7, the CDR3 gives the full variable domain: DSGVTQTPKHLITATGQRVTLRCSPRSGDLSVYWYQQSLDQGLQFLIQYYNGEERAKGNILERFSAQQFPDLHSELNLSSLELGDSALYFCASSEGHSPGEQYFGPGTRLTVT.

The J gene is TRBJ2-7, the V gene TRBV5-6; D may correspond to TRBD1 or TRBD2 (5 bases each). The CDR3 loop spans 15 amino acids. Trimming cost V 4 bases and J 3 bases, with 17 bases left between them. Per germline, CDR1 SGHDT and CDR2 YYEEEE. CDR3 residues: CASSLGQGPLYEQYF. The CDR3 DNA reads TGTGCCAGCAGCCTCGGCCAGGGACCCCTCTACGAGCAGTACTTC.

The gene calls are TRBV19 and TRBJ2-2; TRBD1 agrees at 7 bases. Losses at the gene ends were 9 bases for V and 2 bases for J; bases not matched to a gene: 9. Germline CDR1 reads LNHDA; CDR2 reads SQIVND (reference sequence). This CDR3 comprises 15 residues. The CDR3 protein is CASTRTGGNTGELFF. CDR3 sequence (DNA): TGTGCCAGCACGAGGACAGGCGGAAACACCGGGGAGCTGTTTTTT. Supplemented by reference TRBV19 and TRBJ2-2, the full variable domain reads DGGITQSPKYLFRKEGQNVTLSCEQNLNHDAMYWYRQDPGQGLRLIYYSQIVNDFQKGDIAEGYSVSREKKESFPLTVTSAQKNPTAFYLCASTRTGGNTGELFFGEGSRLTVL.

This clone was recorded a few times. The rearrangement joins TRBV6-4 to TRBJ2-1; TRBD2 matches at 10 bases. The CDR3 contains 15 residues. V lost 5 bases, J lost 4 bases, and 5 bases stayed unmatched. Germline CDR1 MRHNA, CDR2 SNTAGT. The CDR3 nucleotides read TGTGCCAGCAGTCCCGGGACTAGCGAGTACAATGAGCAGTTCTTC. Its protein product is CASSPGTSEYNEQFF.

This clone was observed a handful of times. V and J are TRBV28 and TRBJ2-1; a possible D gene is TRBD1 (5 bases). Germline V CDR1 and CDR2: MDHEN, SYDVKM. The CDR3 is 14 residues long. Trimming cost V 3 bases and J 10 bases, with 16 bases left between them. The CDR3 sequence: CASSFNFGGAEQFF. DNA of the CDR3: TGTGCCAGCAGTTTCAATTTCGGTGGGGCCGAGCAGTTCTTC.

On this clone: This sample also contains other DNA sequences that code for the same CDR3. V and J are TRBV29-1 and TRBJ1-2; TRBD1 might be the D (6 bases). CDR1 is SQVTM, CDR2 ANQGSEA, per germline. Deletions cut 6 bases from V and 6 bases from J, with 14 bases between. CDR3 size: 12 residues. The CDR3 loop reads CSVTGTTNGYTF. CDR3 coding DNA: TGCAGCGTAACCGGGACAACTAATGGCTACACCTTC.

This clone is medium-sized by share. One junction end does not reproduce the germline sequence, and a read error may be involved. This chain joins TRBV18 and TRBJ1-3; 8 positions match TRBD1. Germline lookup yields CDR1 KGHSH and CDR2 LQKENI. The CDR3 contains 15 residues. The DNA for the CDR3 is TGTGCCAGCTCACCGGCAGGGGGCGGTGGAGACACCATATATTTT. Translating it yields CASSPAGGGGDTIYF.

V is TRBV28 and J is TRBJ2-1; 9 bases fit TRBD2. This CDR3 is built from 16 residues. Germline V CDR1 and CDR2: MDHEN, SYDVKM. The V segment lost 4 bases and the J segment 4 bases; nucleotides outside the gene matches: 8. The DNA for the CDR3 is TGTGCCAGCAGTTCATTTAGCGGGAGAGTTTACAATGAGCAGTTCTTC. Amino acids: CASSSFSGRVYNEQFF. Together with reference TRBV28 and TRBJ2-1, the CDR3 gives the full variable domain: DVKVTQSSRYLVKRTGEKVFLECVQDMDHENMFWYRQDPGLGLRLIYFSYDVKMKEKGDIPEGYSVSREKKERFSLILESASTNQTSMYLCASSSFSGRVYNEQFFGPGTRLTVL.

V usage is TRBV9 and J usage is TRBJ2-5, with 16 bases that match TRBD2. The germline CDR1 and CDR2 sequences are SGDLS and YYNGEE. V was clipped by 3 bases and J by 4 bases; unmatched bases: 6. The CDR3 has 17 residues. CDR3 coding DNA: TGTGCCAGCAGCGATGGGACTAGCGGGGGGGCCGGAGAGACCCAGTACTTC. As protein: CASSDGTSGGAGETQYF.

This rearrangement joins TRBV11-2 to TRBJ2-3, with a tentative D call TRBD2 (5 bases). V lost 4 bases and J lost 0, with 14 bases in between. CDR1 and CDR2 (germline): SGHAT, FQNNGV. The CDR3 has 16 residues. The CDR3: CASSSVGISSTDTQYF. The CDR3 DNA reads TGTGCCAGCAGCTCTGTCGGGATCTCTAGCACAGATACGCAGTATTTT.